This TCR beta chain was captured by sequencing in a study of blood T cell repertoires in COVID-19 (dated by TCRdb to 2019 to 2021). Study-wide context: Samples covering the acute and convalescent phases of COVID-19 were provided by collaborators in the United States, Italy and Spain. The prospective study material was composed of cDNA or gDNA derived from T cells, B-cell-depleted T cells, or PBMCs. The dataset comprised deeply sampled blood TCRbeta repertoires from subjects exposed to, actively infected with, or recovered from COVID-19. A freely available public database, intended as a resource for researchers studying the immune response to SARS-CoV-2, is where the repertoires were released. Samples were obtained from the ongoing ImmuneRACE study (first 160 participants) and from 1,254 subjects provided by 6 global collaborators. The sample metadata nearly always contained a de-identified subject ID, COVID-19 status, age in years and sex. Where HLA class I and class II types were available, the types were taken from metadata supplied by the sample provider, not from assay-based typing. Beyond this particular receptor, the publication reports: The amount of clinical and demographic metadata varied by source and participant and was provided uncurated.

Taken from cysteine to phenylalanine, the CDR3 has 17 residues. Just the 51-base CDR3 DNA is kept, in frame starting at base 1. The germline V gene specifies KGHDR as CDR1 and SFDVKD as CDR2. V lost 1 base and J lost 9 bases, and the count of bases not matched to a germline gene is 9. TCRbeta CDR3 regions were amplified from genomic DNA using the immunoSEQ Assay, a bias-controlled multiplex PCR. The authors' pipeline ran thus. Within the assay, amplification of reference gene primers was used to estimate how many nucleated cells each sample contained. To quantify the absolute abundance of each unique TCRbeta CDR3 rearrangement, sequence reads were collapsed and filtered. For each sample, productive Simpson clonality was calculated as the square root of Simpson's diversity index over productive rearrangements. The immuneACCESS repertoire file appears here via TCRdb, limited to in-frame rearrangements. These files lack a portion of the clones; in checked studies, under half of the deficit traces to unresolved V genes, and the cause of the others is not known. The V and J calls and clone size are taken from that table; D and trimming were inferred from the DNA. This sample has 70,000 to 85,000 clones in its table, and less than 95% of those were observed once. The ten largest clones take up 4.5% to 6% of the sample.

On this clone itself: The clone's antigen remains unknown. No base-level quality is on record; no much larger clone is a single base apart.

Each collaborating institution followed its own protocols to collect whole blood in K2EDTA tubes. For TCRbeta analysis, collaborators shipped samples in one of three forms: frozen whole blood, isolated PBMCs, or DNA extracted from either of those sample types. Source material: peripheral blood. This clonotype was obtained from a woman aged 55-70 years with active COVID-19. The chain couples TRBV24-1 to TRBJ2-1, with TRBD2 identical over 12 junction bases. CDR3 reads: CATSDLPSGRGAFEQFF. The nucleotide sequence is given as TGTGCCACCAGTGATTTACCTAGCGGGAGGGGGGCCTTTGAGCAGTTCTTC.